Listed below are T cell receptor beta chains from one sample, sequenced in a study of human T cells and chemical hapten exposure. TCRdb reanalysed the RACE reads using MiXCR and keeps one entry per CDR3 protein. The sample lists 85,000 or so distinct CDR3 sequences; roughly a tenth were seen once. The sample was whole blood, taken in connection with sensitization to the hapten diphenylcyclopropenone (DPC). The receptors stem from a woman aged 45-60 years with alopecia areata. Some clones in this sample may be carry-over from other donors' samples. Each CDR3 is given with its conserved first and last residue. D genes are given only for firm matches. Not every row has a clone size; where given, it reads once, few, many or a size class.

TRBJ1-5	TRBV29-1	TRBD1	NA	CSVGDSPNQPQHF	TGCAGCGTTGGGGACAGCCCTAATCAGCCCCAGCATTTT
TRBJ2-7	TRBV6-2/TRBV6-3	NA	many	CASSGGGGGSYEQYF	TGTGCCAGCAGCGGAGGGGGCGGGGGCTCCTACGAGCAGTACTTC
TRBJ2-2	TRBV28	NA	NA	CASSFSANTGELFF	TGTGCCAGCAGTTTCTCGGCGAACACCGGGGAGCTGTTTTTT
TRBJ2-1	TRBV11-2	TRBD2	many	CASSPRTGGYEQFF	TGTGCCAGCAGTCCCCGTACGGGAGGCTATGAGCAGTTCTTC
TRBJ2-3	TRBV3-1	TRBD2	few	CASSLRGLADADTQYF	TGTGCCAGCAGCCTTCGGGGACTAGCGGACGCAGATACGCAGTATTTT
TRBJ2-3	TRBV28	NA	few	CASSPQAMQGSDTQYF	TGTGCCAGCAGTCCCCAGGCGATGCAAGGGTCAGATACGCAGTATTTT
TRBJ1-2	TRBV7-9	NA	many	CASSLALSGGVRYGYTF	TGTGCCAGCAGCTTAGCCTTGAGCGGGGGAGTAAGATATGGCTACACCTTC
TRBJ2-5	TRBV7-9	TRBD2	NA	CASSLGTRLAEQETQYF	TGTGCCAGCAGCTTAGGAACCAGACTAGCTGAGCAAGAGACCCAGTACTTC
TRBJ1-2	TRBV3-1	NA	NA	CASSQDPTTNGYTF	TGTGCCAGCAGCCAAGATCCGACCACCAATGGCTACACCTTC
TRBJ2-1	TRBV4-2	TRBD2	few	CASSHAPDTSGGYKEQFF	TGTGCCAGCAGCCACGCCCCTGATACGAGCGGGGGGTACAAGGAGCAGTTCTTC